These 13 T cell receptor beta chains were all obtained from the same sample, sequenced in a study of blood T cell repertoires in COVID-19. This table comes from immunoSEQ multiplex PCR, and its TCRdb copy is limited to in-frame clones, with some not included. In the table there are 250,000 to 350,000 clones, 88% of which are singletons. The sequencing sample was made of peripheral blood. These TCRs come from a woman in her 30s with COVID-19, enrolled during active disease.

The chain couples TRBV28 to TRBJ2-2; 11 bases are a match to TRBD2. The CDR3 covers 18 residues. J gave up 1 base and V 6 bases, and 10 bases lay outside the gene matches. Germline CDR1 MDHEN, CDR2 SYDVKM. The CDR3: CASSKPPGLAGNTGELFF. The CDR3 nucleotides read TGTGCCAGCAGCAAACCACCCGGACTAGCGGGGAACACCGGGGAGCTGTTTTTT.

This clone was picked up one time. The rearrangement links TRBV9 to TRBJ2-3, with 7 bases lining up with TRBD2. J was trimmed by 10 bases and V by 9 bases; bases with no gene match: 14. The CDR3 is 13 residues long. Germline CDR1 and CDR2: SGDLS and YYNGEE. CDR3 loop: CATQRVAGGAQYF. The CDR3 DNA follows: TGTGCCACTCAGAGGGTAGCGGGTGGTGCGCAGTATTTT. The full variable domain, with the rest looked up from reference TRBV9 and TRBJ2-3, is DSGVTQTPKHLITATGQRVTLRCSPRSGDLSVYWYQQSLDQGLQFLIQYYNGEERAKGNILERFSAQQFPDLHSELNLSSLELGDSALYFCATQRVAGGAQYFGPGTRLTVL.

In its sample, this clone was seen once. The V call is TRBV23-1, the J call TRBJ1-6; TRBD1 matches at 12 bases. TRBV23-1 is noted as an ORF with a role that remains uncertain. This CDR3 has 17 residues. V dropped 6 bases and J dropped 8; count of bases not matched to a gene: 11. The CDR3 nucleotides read TGCGCCAGCAGACGGGACAGGGGGCCTAAGTGGCATTCACCCCTCCACTTT. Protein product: CASRRDRGPKWHSPLHF.

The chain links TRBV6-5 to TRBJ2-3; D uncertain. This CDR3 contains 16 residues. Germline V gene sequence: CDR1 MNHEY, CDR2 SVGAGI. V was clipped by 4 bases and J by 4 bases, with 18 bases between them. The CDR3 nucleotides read TGTGCCAGCAGTTTTTCCGGGTTCGGTCTTGCAGATACGCAGTATTTT. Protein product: CASSFSGFGLADTQYF.

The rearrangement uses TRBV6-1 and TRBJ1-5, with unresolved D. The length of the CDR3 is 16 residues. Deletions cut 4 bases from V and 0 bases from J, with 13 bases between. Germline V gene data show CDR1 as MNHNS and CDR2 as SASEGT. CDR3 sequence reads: CASSGWSADSNQPQHF. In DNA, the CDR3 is TGTGCCAGCAGTGGGTGGAGCGCCGATAGCAATCAGCCCCAGCATTTT.

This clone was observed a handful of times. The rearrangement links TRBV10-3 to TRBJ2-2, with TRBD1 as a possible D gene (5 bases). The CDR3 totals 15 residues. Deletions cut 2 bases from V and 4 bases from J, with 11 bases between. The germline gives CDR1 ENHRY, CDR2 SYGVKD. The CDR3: CAISETYRFTGELFF. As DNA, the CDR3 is TGTGCCATCAGTGAGACATACAGGTTCACCGGGGAGCTGTTTTTT.

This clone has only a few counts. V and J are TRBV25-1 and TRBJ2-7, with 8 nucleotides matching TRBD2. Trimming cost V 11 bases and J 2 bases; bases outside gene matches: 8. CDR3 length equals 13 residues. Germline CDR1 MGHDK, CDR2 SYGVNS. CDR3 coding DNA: TGTGCCGAAAGGGGGGGACTAGCCTACGAGCAGTACTTC. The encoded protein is CAERGGLAYEQYF.

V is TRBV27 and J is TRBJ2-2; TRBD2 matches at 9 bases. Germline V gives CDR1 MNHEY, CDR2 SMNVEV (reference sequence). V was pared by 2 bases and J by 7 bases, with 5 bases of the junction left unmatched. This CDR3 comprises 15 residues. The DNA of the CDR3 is TGTGCCAGCAGTTTAAGGGGACTAGCTGGCGGGGAGCTGTTTTTT. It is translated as CASSLRGLAGGELFF.

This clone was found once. The CDR3 DNA is TGTGCCAGCAAAACTAGCGGACTCACAGATACGCAGTATTTT. Translation gives CASKTSGLTDTQYF. The genes are TRBV2 and TRBJ2-3; TRBD2 aligns across 8 bases. V dropped 7 bases and J dropped 2; count of bases not matched to a gene: 5. Germline V gene sequence: CDR1 SNHLY, CDR2 FYNNEI. The CDR3 runs to 14 residues.

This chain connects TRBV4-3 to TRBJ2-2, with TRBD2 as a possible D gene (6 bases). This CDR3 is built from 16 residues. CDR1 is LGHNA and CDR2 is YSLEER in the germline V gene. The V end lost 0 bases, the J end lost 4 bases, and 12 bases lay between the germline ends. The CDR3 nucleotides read TGCGCCAGCAGCCAAGATTTGGCGGGGTCCACCGGGGAGCTGTTTTTT. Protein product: CASSQDLAGSTGELFF.

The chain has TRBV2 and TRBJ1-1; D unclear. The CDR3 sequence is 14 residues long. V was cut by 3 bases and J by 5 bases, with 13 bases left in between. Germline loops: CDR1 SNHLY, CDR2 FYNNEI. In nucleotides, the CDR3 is TGTGCCAGCAGTGAGGTGGCCAGAGGGACTGAAGCTTTCTTT. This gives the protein CASSEVARGTEAFF.

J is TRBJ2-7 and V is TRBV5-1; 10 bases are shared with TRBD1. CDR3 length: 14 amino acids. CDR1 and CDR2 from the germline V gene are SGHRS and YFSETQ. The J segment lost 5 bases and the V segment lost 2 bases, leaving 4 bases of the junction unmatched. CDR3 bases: TGCGCCAGCAGCTTCGGACAGGGGGGCAACGAGCAGTACTTC. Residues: CASSFGQGGNEQYF.

The CDR3 coding sequence is TGTGCCAGCAGTGAAGCGCTTCGGGGGAGTCGTGAAAAACTGTTTTTT. It specifies CASSEALRGSREKLFF. The V call is TRBV6-1, the J call TRBJ1-4, with D perhaps matching TRBD1 (5 bases). The V gene lost 0 bases and the J gene lost 7 bases, with 15 bases spanning the gap. The V gene's germline CDR1 is MNHNS and CDR2 SASEGT. CDR3 length equals 16 residues.